The entry that follows covers one T cell receptor beta chain sequence. Profiling relied on immunoSEQ multiplex PCR, and the TCRdb table lists in-frame clones only, not all of them. This sample yields under 9,000 clones, of which about 33% are seen a single time; more than 3% belongs to the top ten. This specimen belongs to a study of graft-versus-host responses after intestinal transplantation. The CDR3 loop spans 18 amino acids. The authors plated approximately 200,000 CFSE-labeled responder cells with approximately 200,000 irradiated, violet-dye-labeled stimulator cells. The chain links TRBV22-1 to TRBJ2-6; TRBD2 was called by the table and not checked on the DNA. TRBV22-1 is designated a pseudogene. This specimen was alloreactive CD8+ T cells from a mixed lymphocyte reaction culture, taken before transplantation. Noted subset: CFSE-low proliferating T cells sorted from roughly 6-day pre-transplant mixed lymphocyte reaction (GvH or HvG direction). The clonotype originates from a human patient who was an organ donor for intestinal transplantation. This chain's CDR3 is CPGSFFRKRTSRANVLTF. CDR3 in DNA: TGTCCTGGGAGCTTTTTTAGAAAGCGAACAAGTCGGGCCAACGTCCTGACTTTC.